These T cell receptor beta chains were read from a single sample in a study of T-cell memory formation after mild COVID-19. In TCRdb, the 5' RACE reads were re-called with MiXCR into one record per CDR3 protein. The profile shows approximately 210,000 distinct CDR3 sequences, roughly 30% of them singletons. Sequenced input: PBMCs or a T cell subset sorted from them (not recorded which). These receptors came from an adult woman who had mild COVID-19 (a few samples of this study predate the infection). Cell type and time point are not known. Both conserved end residues are trimmed from each CDR3. The order of the fields is V gene, J gene, CDR3 protein.

v_gene: TRBV29-1
j_gene: TRBJ2-1
CDR3aa: SVDRQGDSYNEQF

v_gene: TRBV29-1
j_gene: TRBJ2-1
CDR3aa: SAGTSGGYNEQF

v_gene: TRBV7-2
j_gene: TRBJ2-3
CDR3aa: ASGRTGPFSSTDTQY

v_gene: TRBV24-1
j_gene: TRBJ2-3
CDR3aa: ATRATQGRGTDTQY

v_gene: TRBV25-1
j_gene: TRBJ2-2
CDR3aa: ATTGTGPNTGELF

v_gene: TRBV6-5
j_gene: TRBJ1-5
CDR3aa: ASSNDAPEYGEPQH

v_gene: TRBV12-3/TRBV12-4
j_gene: TRBJ2-1
CDR3aa: ASSSGHFDEQF

v_gene: TRBV11-3
j_gene: TRBJ2-5
CDR3aa: ASSPPEGGPQETQY

v_gene: TRBV5-1
j_gene: TRBJ1-5
CDR3aa: ASSEGVDQPQH

v_gene: TRBV28
j_gene: TRBJ2-1
CDR3aa: ASSLQRGEQF

v_gene: TRBV12-3/TRBV12-4
j_gene: TRBJ1-1
CDR3aa: ASKIGTGWNTEAF

v_gene: TRBV11-3
j_gene: TRBJ2-7
CDR3aa: ASSYTYEQY

v_gene: TRBV7-8
j_gene: TRBJ2-3
CDR3aa: ASSLGSNTQY

v_gene: TRBV29-1
j_gene: TRBJ2-5
CDR3aa: SALTGVTQY

v_gene: TRBV29-1
j_gene: TRBJ1-1
CDR3aa: SVLKGARSTEAF

v_gene: TRBV7-2
j_gene: TRBJ2-1
CDR3aa: ASSPQGLAGTSSYNEQF

v_gene: TRBV20-1
j_gene: TRBJ2-1
CDR3aa: SARDGTTPYNEQF

v_gene: TRBV5-4
j_gene: TRBJ2-3
CDR3aa: ASSLESSDTDTQY